The source of this T cell receptor beta chain is a study of blood T cell repertoires in COVID-19. V lost 3 bases, J lost 4 bases, and 13 bases lay in between. The germline CDR1 and CDR2 sequences are LNHDA and SQIVND (reference sequence). CDR3 length equals 14 residues. This table comes from immunoSEQ multiplex PCR, and its TCRdb copy is limited to in-frame clones, with some not included. The sample holds 300,000 to 350,000 clones, 86% seen once. Enrolled through a virtual design, the participants were between about 18 and 100 years of age and came from about two dozen US areas. Researchers sorted participants into cohorts using their self-reported clinical history.

Sequencing was carried out using PBMCs or T cells enriched from blood (not recorded which). The chain combines TRBV19 with TRBJ2-7; perhaps TRBD1 as D (6 bases). This TCR was recovered from a woman in her 40s with acute COVID-19. CDR3 loop: CASSMKGHVYEQYF. CDR3 nucleotide sequence: TGTGCCAGTAGTATGAAGGGACACGTTTACGAGCAGTACTTC. The full variable domain, its missing parts supplied by reference TRBV19 and TRBJ2-7, is DGGITQSPKYLFRKEGQNVTLSCEQNLNHDAMYWYRQDPGQGLRLIYYSQIVNDFQKGDIAEGYSVSREKKESFPLTVTSAQKNPTAFYLCASSMKGHVYEQYFGPGTRLTVT.